The 9 T cell receptor beta chains below all came from one sample that was sequenced in a study of CD8 T cells in ankylosing spondylitis. MiXCR, applied by TCRdb to the 5' RACE reads, yields one record per CDR3 protein. This sample has approximately 200,000 distinct CDR3 sequences, with 13% found just once. The specimen sequenced was blood, either unsorted or a sorted T cell fraction (not recorded which). The receptors come from a female donor with ankylosing spondylitis or in good health (not recorded which).

This clonotype was picked up many times. This rearrangement joins TRBV29-1 to TRBJ2-5; TRBD1 matches at 9 bases. The V gene's germline CDR1 is SQVTM and CDR2 ANQGSEA. The length of the CDR3 is 12 residues. V dropped 7 bases and J dropped 5; count of bases not matched to a gene: 5. CDR3 residues: CSARTGVETQYF. In nucleotides, the CDR3 is TGCAGCGCTCGGACAGGGGTTGAGACCCAGTACTTC.

This clonotype was detected ten times or more. The V call is TRBV30, the J call TRBJ1-2; 9 positions agree with TRBD1. With V trimmed by 1 base and J by 8 bases, 11 bases remained unmatched. The V gene's germline CDR1 is GTSNPN and CDR2 SVGIG (reference sequence). CDR3 length equals 15 residues. This CDR3 is CAWSAGTGRFRGYTF. The DNA for the CDR3 is TGTGCCTGGAGTGCAGGGACAGGGAGGTTTCGGGGCTACACCTTC.

At least ten counts were recorded for this clonotype. The CDR3 here is CSASSGRVYEQYF. CDR3 bases: TGCAGTGCTTCTAGCGGGAGAGTGTACGAGCAGTACTTC. The chain has TRBV20-1 and TRBJ2-7, with 10 positions matching TRBD2. This CDR3 is 13 amino acids long. Looked up from germline, CDR1 is DFQATT and CDR2 is SNEGSKA (reference sequence). Trimming at V came to 5 bases and at J to 4 bases, leaving 5 bases not matched to a gene.

This clonotype was detected ten times or more. The chain links TRBV11-3 to TRBJ2-7, with D maybe TRBD2 (5 bases). CDR3 length equals 17 residues. Trimming took 6 bases from V and 4 from J, leaving 25 bases between them. In germline, CDR1 is SGHNT, CDR2 YENEEA. The CDR3 region is CASSRLGGGSTFYEQYF. CDR3 DNA sequence: TGTGCCAGCAGTCGCCTAGGAGGCGGTAGTACATTTTACGAGCAGTACTTC.

In this sample, this clonotype turned up many times. The V and J genes are TRBV6-5 and TRBJ1-6, with D possibly being TRBD1 (5 bases). The V and J ends lost 2 bases and 8 bases respectively, with 22 bases between them. There are 18 residues in the CDR3. CDR1 is MNHEY and CDR2 is SVGAGI in the germline V gene. The CDR3 DNA is TGTGCCAGCAGTTACCGTAGTGGCCTGTGGGGGACGGATTCACCCCTCCACTTT. It translates to CASSYRSGLWGTDSPLHF.

This clonotype occurred many times. This chain joins TRBV12-3 or TRBV12-4 and TRBJ2-1; 10 positions agree with TRBD1. CDR3 length: 15 residues. Losses at the gene ends were 7 bases for V and 5 bases for J; bases not matched to a gene: 8. The CDR3 bases are TGTGCCAGCACCCGGACAGGGGGAAGGAACAATGAGCAGTTCTTC. It encodes CASTRTGGRNNEQFF.

This clonotype appeared a few times. The CDR3 reads CASSLPASGRFHEQFF. In DNA form, the CDR3 reads TGTGCCAGCAGCCTCCCCGCTAGCGGGAGGTTCCATGAGCAGTTCTTC. The genes are TRBV11-3 and TRBJ2-1; 11 nucleotides agree with TRBD2. The ends lost 5 bases at V and 8 bases at J; junction bases unmatched: 11. This CDR3 region has 16 residues. Looked up from germline, CDR1 is SGHNT and CDR2 is YENEEA.

The chain recombines TRBV5-1 with TRBJ1-1; the match to TRBD1 covers 8 bases. The ends lost 0 bases at V and 0 bases at J; junction bases unmatched: 4. The length of the CDR3 is 16 residues. Germline CDR1 reads SGHRS; CDR2 reads YFSETQ. The CDR3 region has the DNA TGCGCCAGCAGCTTGGGGACAGGGAGAGTGAACACTGAAGCTTTCTTT. It is translated as CASSLGTGRVNTEAFF.

The table lists this clonotype with many counts. The chain links TRBV7-9 to TRBJ2-1, with D unclear. CDR3 length: 15 amino acids. Germline V CDR1 and CDR2: SEHNR, FQNEAQ (reference sequence). V lost 0 bases, J lost 7 bases, and 13 bases lay in between. The CDR3 region has the DNA TGTGCCAGCAGCTTAGCGCCATCGGGCCTGAATGAGCAGTTCTTC. It yields the protein CASSLAPSGLNEQFF.